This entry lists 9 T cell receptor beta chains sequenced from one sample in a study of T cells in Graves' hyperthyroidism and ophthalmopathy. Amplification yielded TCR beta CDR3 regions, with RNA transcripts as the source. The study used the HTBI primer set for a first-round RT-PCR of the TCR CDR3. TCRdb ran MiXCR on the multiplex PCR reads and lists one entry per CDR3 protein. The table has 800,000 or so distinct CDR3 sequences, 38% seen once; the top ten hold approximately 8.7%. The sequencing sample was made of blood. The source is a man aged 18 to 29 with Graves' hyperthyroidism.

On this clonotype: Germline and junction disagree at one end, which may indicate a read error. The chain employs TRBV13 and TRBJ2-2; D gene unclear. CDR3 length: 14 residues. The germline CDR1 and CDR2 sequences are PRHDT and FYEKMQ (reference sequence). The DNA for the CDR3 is TGTGCCAGCAGCTTCTTACACAACACCGAGGAGCTGTTTTTT. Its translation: CASSFLHNTEELFF.

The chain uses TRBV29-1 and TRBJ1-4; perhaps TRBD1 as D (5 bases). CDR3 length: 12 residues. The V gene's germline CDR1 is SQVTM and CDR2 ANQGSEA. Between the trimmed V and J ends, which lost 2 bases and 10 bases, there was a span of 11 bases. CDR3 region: CSVERGTGKLFF. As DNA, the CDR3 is TGCAGCGTTGAACGGGGGACTGGAAAACTGTTTTTT.

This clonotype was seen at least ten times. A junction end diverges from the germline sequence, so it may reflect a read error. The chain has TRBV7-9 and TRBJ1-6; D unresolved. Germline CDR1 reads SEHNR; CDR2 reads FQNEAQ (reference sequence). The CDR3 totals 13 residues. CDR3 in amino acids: CATYSHPNSSLHF. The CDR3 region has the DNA TGTGCCACCTATTCACATCCTAATTCATCCCTCCACTTT.

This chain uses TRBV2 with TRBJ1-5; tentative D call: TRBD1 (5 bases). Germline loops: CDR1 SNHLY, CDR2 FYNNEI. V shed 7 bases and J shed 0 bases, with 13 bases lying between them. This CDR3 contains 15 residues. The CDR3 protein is CASKGRGDSNQPQHF. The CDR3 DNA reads TGTGCCAGCAAGGGTAGGGGAGATAGCAATCAGCCCCAGCATTTT.

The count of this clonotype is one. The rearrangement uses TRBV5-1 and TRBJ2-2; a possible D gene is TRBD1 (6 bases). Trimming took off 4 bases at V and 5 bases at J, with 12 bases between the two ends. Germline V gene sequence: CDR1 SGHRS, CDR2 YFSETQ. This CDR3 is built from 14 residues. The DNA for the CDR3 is TGCGCCAGCAGCCCCCAAACAGGGACCGGGGAGCTGTTTTTT. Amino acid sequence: CASSPQTGTGELFF.

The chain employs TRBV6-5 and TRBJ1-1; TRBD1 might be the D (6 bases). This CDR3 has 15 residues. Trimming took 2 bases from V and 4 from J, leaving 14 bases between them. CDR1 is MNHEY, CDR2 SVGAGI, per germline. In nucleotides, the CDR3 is TGTGCCAGCAGTTACAACAGGGATGTGGGCACTGAAGCTTTCTTT. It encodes CASSYNRDVGTEAFF.

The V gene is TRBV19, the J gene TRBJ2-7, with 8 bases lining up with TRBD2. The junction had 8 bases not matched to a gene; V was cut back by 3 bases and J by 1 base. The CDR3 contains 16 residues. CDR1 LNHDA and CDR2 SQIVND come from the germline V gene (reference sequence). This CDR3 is CASSILSASGSYEQYF. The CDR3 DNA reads TGTGCCAGTAGTATCCTTTCGGCTAGCGGGTCCTACGAGCAGTACTTC.

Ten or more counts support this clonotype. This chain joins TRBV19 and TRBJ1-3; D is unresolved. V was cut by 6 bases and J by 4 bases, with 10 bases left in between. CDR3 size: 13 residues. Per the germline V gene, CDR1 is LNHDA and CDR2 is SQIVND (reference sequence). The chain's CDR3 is CASSRVGGNTIYF. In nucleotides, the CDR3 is TGTGCCAGTAGCCGGGTGGGAGGAAACACCATATATTTT.

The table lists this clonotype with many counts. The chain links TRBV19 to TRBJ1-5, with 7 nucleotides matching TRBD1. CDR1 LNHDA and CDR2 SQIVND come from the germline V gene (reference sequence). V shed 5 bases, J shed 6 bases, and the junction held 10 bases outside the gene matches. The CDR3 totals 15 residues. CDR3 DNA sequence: TGTGCCAGTAGTCTCCGAGGGGGCATTGGTCAGCCCCAGCATTTT. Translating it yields CASSLRGGIGQPQHF.